This entry lists 31 T cell receptor beta chains sequenced from one sample in a study of Tregs in tolerant kidney transplant recipients. Clones were sequenced by immunoSEQ multiplex PCR, and TCRdb holds only the in-frame ones, with some missing. The sample lists over 50,000 clones, 65% to 85% occurring once. The sample comprised CD4+ T cells from blood. The receptor source for this set is a human donor in good health.

V and J are TRBV25-1 and TRBJ1-3; D gene uncertain. Germline CDR1 MGHDK, CDR2 SYGVNS. Trimming removed 2 bases from V and 0 bases from J, with 8 bases in between. The CDR3 totals 15 residues. CDR3 DNA: TGTGCCAGCAGTGAAGGTATCATCTCTGGAAACACCATATATTTT. Translation: CASSEGIISGNTIYF.

The chain links TRBV1 to TRBJ2-3. TRBV1 is recorded as a pseudogene. The CDR3 spans 15 residues. Here the CDR3 reads CTSSQDPACTDTQYF. In nucleotides, the CDR3 is TGCACCAGCAGCCAAGATCCGGCTTGCACAGATACGCAGTATTTT.

The gene calls are TRBV5-1 and TRBJ2-5, with D unclear. V gave up 0 bases and J gave up 2 bases, with 8 bases separating them. Germline-derived CDR1 and CDR2 are SGHRS and YFSETQ. CDR3 length: 14 residues. The CDR3: CASSLGPGQETQYF. CDR3 DNA: TGCGCCAGCAGCTTGGGTCCAGGACAAGAGACCCAGTACTTC.

V and J are TRBV5-1 and TRBJ2-1, with no clear D. V was cut by 4 bases and J by 7 bases, with 18 bases left in between. The CDR3 has 15 amino acids. Per the germline V gene, CDR1 is SGHRS and CDR2 is YFSETQ. Here the CDR3 reads CASSPQVDKGNEQFF. The DNA of the CDR3 is TGCGCCAGCAGCCCCCAGGTAGATAAAGGGAATGAGCAGTTCTTC.

The chain links TRBV15 to TRBJ1-2; no clear D gene. V shed 0 bases and J shed 4 bases, with 12 bases lying between them. CDR3 length equals 15 residues. Germline V gene data show CDR1 as LNHNV and CDR2 as YYDKDF (reference sequence). The CDR3 is CATSREAHRGYGYTF. The CDR3 DNA sequence: TGTGCCACCAGCAGAGAGGCACATCGCGGCTATGGCTACACCTTC.

The chain has TRBV5-1 and TRBJ2-1; D is unresolved. Trimming stripped 0 bases from V and 7 bases from J, with 8 bases between. This CDR3 contains 13 residues. Germline V lookup: CDR1 SGHRS, CDR2 YFSETQ. As DNA, the CDR3 is TGCGCCAGCAGCTTGGACCCAGATAATGAGCAGTTCTTC. It specifies CASSLDPDNEQFF.

The V call is TRBV30, the J call TRBJ2-7, with D tentatively TRBD2 (5 bases). In germline, CDR1 is GTSNPN, CDR2 SVGIG (reference sequence). The CDR3 spans 13 residues. The ends were cut back, 3 bases at V and 3 bases at J, with 12 bases in the middle. CDR3: CAWSSGRGYEQYF. The CDR3 DNA reads as TGTGCCTGGAGCTCCGGTCGGGGCTACGAGCAGTACTTC.

The chain carries TRBV19 and TRBJ2-1; D is possibly TRBD2 (6 bases). CDR3 length: 16 amino acids. Deletions cut 5 bases from V and 3 bases from J, with 17 bases between. The V gene's germline CDR1 is LNHDA and CDR2 SQIVND (reference sequence). The DNA of the CDR3 is TGTGCCAGTAGTCCAAGACTCGGGGGAGGCTACAATGAGCAGTTCTTC. Its protein product is CASSPRLGGGYNEQFF.

The chain employs TRBV5-1 and TRBJ2-6; D is perhaps TRBD1 (5 bases). The CDR3 totals 17 residues. Trimming pared 0 bases from V and 0 bases from J, leaving 10 bases between. Germline-derived CDR1 and CDR2 are SGHRS and YFSETQ. The chain's CDR3 is CASSLGTSSSGANVLTF. In DNA, the CDR3 is TGCGCCAGCAGCTTGGGGACATCAAGCTCTGGGGCCAACGTCCTGACTTTC.

The V call is TRBV9, the J call TRBJ1-1; unclear D gene. The CDR3 spans 13 residues. V lost 3 bases to trimming and J lost 0 bases, with 6 bases between them. CDR1 and CDR2 (germline): SGDLS, YYNGEE. The CDR3 sequence is CASSGGLNTEAFF. The CDR3 region has the DNA TGTGCCAGCAGCGGGGGATTGAACACTGAAGCTTTCTTT. The complete variable domain, with remaining parts taken from reference TRBV9 and TRBJ1-1, reads DSGVTQTPKHLITATGQRVTLRCSPRSGDLSVYWYQQSLDQGLQFLIQYYNGEERAKGNILERFSAQQFPDLHSELNLSSLELGDSALYFCASSGGLNTEAFFGQGTRLTVV.

In this sample, this clone turned up a few times. The chain uses TRBV5-6 and TRBJ1-6; D is perhaps TRBD1 (5 bases). The CDR3 runs to 14 residues. V was trimmed by 4 bases and J by 10 bases, leaving 15 bases between them. CDR1 SGHDT and CDR2 YYEEEE come from the germline V gene. In nucleotides, the CDR3 is TGTGCCAGCAGCCCCGGGACTAGGTCCTCACCCCTCCACTTT. It specifies CASSPGTRSSPLHF.

This sequence joins TRBV27 and TRBJ2-7; TRBD1 matches 9 bases. The length of the CDR3 is 14 residues. V was clipped by 6 bases and J by 3 bases; unmatched bases: 6. Germline CDR1 reads MNHEY; CDR2 reads SMNVEV (reference sequence). The CDR3 DNA sequence: TGTGCCAGCAGGAGGGACAGGGACAACTACGAGCAGTACTTC. This codes for CASRRDRDNYEQYF.

The V and J genes are TRBV7-8 and TRBJ2-7; no definite D call. The germline CDR1 and CDR2 sequences are SGHVS and FQNEAQ. Trimming took 5 bases from V and 0 from J, leaving 14 bases between them. The CDR3 extends over 15 amino acids. CDR3 bases: TGTGCCAGCAGCCGATTCGACTCGAGCTCCTACGAGCAGTACTTC. It specifies CASSRFDSSSYEQYF. The full variable domain, its missing parts supplied by reference TRBV7-8 and TRBJ2-7, is GAGVSQSPRYKVAKRGQDVALRCDPISGHVSLFWYQQALGQGPEFLTYFQNEAQLDKSGLPSDRFFAERPEGSVSTLKIQRTQQEDSAVYLCASSRFDSSSYEQYFGPGTRLTVT.

The sample holds a few counts of this clone. The chain employs TRBV30 and TRBJ1-2, with D unclear. Trimming left V 4 bases short and J 7 bases short, with 22 bases between. CDR1 is GTSNPN, CDR2 SVGIG, per germline (reference sequence). The CDR3 has 15 amino acids. The CDR3 loop is CAWKKPGGRRGGYTF. The CDR3 DNA follows: TGTGCCTGGAAGAAACCGGGCGGGAGAAGAGGTGGCTACACCTTC.

The chain links TRBV7-9 to TRBJ2-3; 7 nucleotides agree with TRBD2. The J segment lost 0 bases and the V segment lost 9 bases, leaving 3 bases of the junction unmatched. This CDR3 has 13 amino acids. Germline assignment: CDR1 SEHNR and CDR2 FQNEAQ (reference sequence). In DNA form, the CDR3 reads TGTGCCAGTGAGCGGGATAGCACAGATACGCAGTATTTT. Encoded protein: CASERDSTDTQYF.

This clone was found once. The V and J genes are TRBV2 and TRBJ1-1; TRBD1 matches at 7 bases. The V gene's germline CDR1 is SNHLY and CDR2 FYNNEI. Trimming at V came to 6 bases and at J to 7 bases, leaving 5 bases not matched to a gene. The CDR3 runs to 12 residues. CDR3: CASSGGTVEAFF. For the CDR3, the DNA is TGTGCCAGCAGCGGCGGGACAGTTGAAGCTTTCTTT.

V usage is TRBV2 and J usage is TRBJ2-1, with D unresolved. Trimming removed 8 bases from V and 7 bases from J, with 12 bases in between. In germline, CDR1 is SNHLY, CDR2 FYNNEI. This CDR3 has 12 amino acids. Here the CDR3 reads CASQRAGNEQFF. CDR3 coding DNA: TGTGCCAGCCAGAGAGCCGGGAATGAGCAGTTCTTC.

The CDR3 is CASSLAGDRGPPNTEAFF. CDR3 bases: TGTGCCAGCAGCTTAGCGGGAGACAGGGGGCCCCCGAACACTGAAGCTTTCTTT. The chain links TRBV7-9 to TRBJ1-1; 10 bases fit TRBD1. CDR1 is SEHNR and CDR2 is FQNEAQ in the germline V gene (reference sequence). V lost 0 bases, J lost 1 base, and 8 bases stayed unmatched. CDR3 size: 18 residues.

This clone came up many times. V gene TRBV6-1 combines with J gene TRBJ2-7; D tentatively fits TRBD1 or TRBD2 (5 bases each). V was shortened by 4 bases and J by 3 bases, with 10 bases between the two germline ends. The CDR3 length is 13 residues. Germline CDR1 and CDR2: MNHNS and SASEGT. The CDR3 protein is CASSAGGGYEQYF. The CDR3 coding sequence is TGTGCCAGCAGTGCAGGTGGGGGCTACGAGCAGTACTTC.

By frequency in the sample, this clone is medium-sized. The J gene is TRBJ2-3, the V gene TRBV29-1, with TRBD1 as a possible D gene (6 bases). This CDR3 contains 14 residues. Germline CDR1 and CDR2: SQVTM and ANQGSEA. V gave up 5 bases and J gave up 2 bases, with 14 bases separating them. Here the CDR3 DNA reads TGCAGCGTTAACCCGGACAGTTCCACAGATACGCAGTATTTT. This encodes CSVNPDSSTDTQYF.

This chain links TRBV6-6 with TRBJ2-4; no clear D gene. The ends were cut back, 6 bases at V and 0 bases at J, with 9 bases in the middle. Germline V gene sequence: CDR1 MNHNY, CDR2 SVGAGI (reference sequence). This CDR3 comprises 14 residues. CDR3 bases: TGTGCCAGCAGCGAGGTCGGAGCCAAAAACATTCAGTACTTC. Its translation: CASSEVGAKNIQYF.

The sample holds a few counts of this clone. The V gene is TRBV15, the J gene TRBJ2-5; D is unresolved. Germline CDR1 LNHNV, CDR2 YYDKDF (reference sequence). Trimming removed 5 bases at V and 1 base at J, with 5 bases between. The CDR3 contains 12 residues. CDR3 sequence reads: CATSGFQETQYF. DNA of the CDR3: TGTGCCACCAGCGGATTCCAAGAGACCCAGTACTTC.

The chain has TRBV29-1 and TRBJ1-1; weak D call: TRBD1 (5 bases). The CDR3 sequence is 13 residues long. V dropped 7 bases and J dropped 6 bases, with 18 bases sitting between them. Looked up from germline, CDR1 is SQVTM and CDR2 is ANQGSEA. The CDR3 is CSGTTVGRPEAFF. CDR3 sequence (DNA): TGCAGCGGAACGACAGTGGGACGGCCTGAAGCTTTCTTT.

In nucleotides, the CDR3 is TGTGCCAGCAGCACTGGGGTCGGAATCTATGGCTACACCTTC. Amino acids: CASSTGVGIYGYTF. The chain uses TRBV6-6 and TRBJ1-2, with D unresolved. The CDR3 is 14 amino acids. Germline assignment: CDR1 MNHNY and CDR2 SVGAGI (reference sequence). V shed 6 bases and J shed 4 bases, with 15 bases lying between them.

This clone was detected only once. The V gene is TRBV4-3, the J gene TRBJ2-1; a weak D match, TRBD1 (7 bases). Between the trimmed V and J ends, which lost 3 bases and 10 bases, there was a span of 19 bases. This CDR3 comprises 15 residues. Germline V gives CDR1 LGHNA, CDR2 YSLEER. CDR3 nucleotides: TGCGCCAGCAGCCACAACCCTCAGGGGGGTAACGAGCAGTTCTTC. Its protein is CASSHNPQGGNEQFF.

This chain uses TRBV11-2 with TRBJ2-3, with no clear D. Germline-derived CDR1 and CDR2 are SGHAT and FQNNGV. Between the trimmed V and J ends, which lost 0 bases and 5 bases, there was a span of 6 bases. This CDR3 has 13 residues. CDR3 nucleotides: TGTGCCAGCAGCTTAGATCTCATAGATACGCAGTATTTT. Translating gives CASSLDLIDTQYF. Based on the CDR3 plus reference TRBV11-2 and TRBJ2-3, the full variable domain is EAGVAQSPRYKIIEKRQSVAFWCNPISGHATLYWYQQILGQGPKLLIQFQNNGVVDDSQLPKDRFSAERLKGVDSTLKIQPAKLEDSAVYLCASSLDLIDTQYFGPGTRLTVL.

The rearrangement links TRBV19 to TRBJ1-2; a possible D gene is TRBD1 (6 bases). Germline CDR1 LNHDA, CDR2 SQIVND (reference sequence). Trimming left V 10 bases short and J 2 bases short, with 11 bases between. This CDR3 comprises 12 residues. The DNA of the CDR3 is TGTGCCACCCGCCAGGGGAACTATGGCTACACCTTC. Its translation is CATRQGNYGYTF.

The CDR3 DNA follows: TGTGCCATCCGCAAAGGGTTGAATCCAGATACGCAGTATTTT. Protein: CAIRKGLNPDTQYF. The chain employs TRBV10-3 and TRBJ2-3; no clear D gene. CDR1 ENHRY and CDR2 SYGVKD come from the germline V gene. The CDR3 has 14 amino acids. V was pared by 8 bases and J by 4 bases, with 16 bases between.

The chain carries TRBV18 and TRBJ1-1, with no clear D. The germline V gene encodes CDR1 KGHSH and CDR2 LQKENI. The V gene lost 3 bases and the J gene lost 0 bases, with 17 bases spanning the gap. The CDR3 has 17 amino acids. The CDR3 spells CASSPSRDPTMNTEAFF. For the CDR3, the DNA is TGTGCCAGCTCACCGTCTCGAGACCCAACCATGAACACTGAAGCTTTCTTT.

The count of this clone is one. The rearrangement links TRBV7-9 to TRBJ2-1; 8 nucleotides line up with TRBD2. The CDR3 runs 16 residues. The germline V gene encodes CDR1 SEHNR and CDR2 FQNEAQ (reference sequence). J gave up 2 bases and V 5 bases, and 8 bases lay outside the gene matches. CDR3 protein: CASSARFGGAYNEQFF. For the CDR3, the DNA is TGTGCCAGCAGCGCCCGTTTCGGGGGGGCCTACAATGAGCAGTTCTTC.

This clone was detected ten times or more. This rearrangement joins TRBV5-6 to TRBJ1-2; 9 nucleotides align to TRBD1. Per the germline V gene, CDR1 is SGHDT and CDR2 is YYEEEE. This CDR3 spans 16 amino acids. V lost 0 bases, J lost 1 base, and 4 bases stayed unmatched. The CDR3 region has the DNA TGTGCCAGCAGCTTGGTGGGGACAGGGAATAACTATGGCTACACCTTC. Translated, it gives CASSLVGTGNNYGYTF.